The 2 T cell receptor beta chains reported below all come from one sample, sequenced in a study of human T cells and chemical hapten exposure. TCRdb passed the RACE reads through MiXCR, listing each CDR3 protein once. The sample lists around 120,000 distinct CDR3 sequences; approximately 15% were seen once. As to time point: pre-sensitization, week 0. Treatment in this sample: therapeutic diphenylcyclopropenone sensitization with weekly scalp DPC. The sample in question was whole blood, obtained in connection with sensitization to the hapten diphenylcyclopropenone (DPC). Source of these receptors: a woman aged 18-29 years with alopecia areata. Some clones in this sample may be carry-over from other donors' samples.

This clonotype occurred a few times. The genes are TRBV5-1 and TRBJ2-1, with D perhaps matching TRBD2 (6 bases). CDR3 length: 14 amino acids. Germline CDR1 SGHRS, CDR2 YFSETQ. V was clipped by 3 bases and J by 0 bases, with 7 bases between them. The CDR3 loop is CASSSGLSYNEQFF. CDR3 DNA sequence: TGCGCCAGCAGCTCGGGACTCTCCTACAATGAGCAGTTCTTC.

The chain joins TRBV6-2 or TRBV6-3 to TRBJ2-1; possible D gene TRBD1, 6 bases. The CDR3 is 15 residues long. Germline lookup yields CDR1 MNHEY and CDR2 SVGEGT. V shed 11 bases and J shed 4 bases, with 21 bases lying between them. Written as DNA, the CDR3 is TGTGCCGGACTCCAGGGGAGCGGTCGATACAATGAGCAGTTCTTC. Translation gives CAGLQGSGRYNEQFF.